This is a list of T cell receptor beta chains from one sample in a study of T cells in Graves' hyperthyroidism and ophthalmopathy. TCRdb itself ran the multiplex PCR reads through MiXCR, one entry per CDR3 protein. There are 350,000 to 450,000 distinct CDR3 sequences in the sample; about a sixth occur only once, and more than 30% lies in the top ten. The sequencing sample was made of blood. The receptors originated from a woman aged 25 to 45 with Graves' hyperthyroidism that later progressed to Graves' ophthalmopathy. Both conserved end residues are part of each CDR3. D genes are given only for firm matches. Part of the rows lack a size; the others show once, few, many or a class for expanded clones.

CASSDGVGDTEAFF	TGTGCCAGCAGTGATGGGGTTGGGGACACTGAAGCTTTCTTT	TRBV25-1	.	TRBJ1-1	.	14
CASSPSQRTGWLTGELFF	TGCGCCAGCAGCCCGTCCCAAAGGACAGGCTGGCTCACCGGGGAGCTGTTTTTT	TRBV5-1	TRBD1	TRBJ2-2	.	18
CSAPSVVSFQETQYF	TGCAGTGCCCCAAGCGTGGTCAGCTTCCAAGAGACCCAGTACTTC	TRBV20-1	.	TRBJ2-5	many	15
CASSQQAGNEQFF	TGTGCCAGCAGCCAACAGGCCGGCAATGAGCAGTTCTTC	TRBV7-2	.	TRBJ2-1	few	13
CSASALAGGPVGELFF	TGCAGTGCTAGCGCTCTAGCGGGAGGGCCGGTCGGGGAGCTGTTTTTT	TRBV20-1	TRBD2	TRBJ2-2	many	16
CASSFSGRIWDGYTF	TGTGCCAGCAGCTTCTCGGGGAGGATTTGGGATGGCTACACCTTC	TRBV5-4	.	TRBJ1-2	.	15
CAWSVTPSGYNEQFF	TGTGCCTGGAGTGTAACCCCATCGGGCTACAATGAGCAGTTCTTC	TRBV30	.	TRBJ2-1	many	15
CSARDPDNEQFF	TGCAGTGCTAGAGATCCCGACAATGAGCAGTTCTTC	TRBV20-1	.	TRBJ2-1	few	12
CASSPVGYYEQYF	TGTGCCAGCAGCCCCGTAGGGTATTACGAGCAGTACTTC	TRBV12-3/TRBV12-4	.	TRBJ2-7	few	13
CASSHGLFTDTQYF	TGTGCCAGCAGCCACGGACTATTCACAGATACGCAGTATTTT	TRBV3-1	.	TRBJ2-3	many	14
CASSLSGGSNTGELFF	TGCGCCAGCAGCCTGTCGGGGGGTTCGAACACCGGGGAGCTGTTTTTT	TRBV4-1	TRBD2	TRBJ2-2	few	16
CASSQDPNSLEKLFF	TGCGCCAGCAGCCAAGACCCCAATAGCCTTGAAAAACTGTTTTTT	TRBV4-1	.	TRBJ1-4	.	15
CASSDTDWANEKLFF	TGTGCCAGCAGCGATACGGACTGGGCTAATGAAAAACTGTTTTTT	TRBV7-8	.	TRBJ1-4	few	15
CASSGPTSGTGVEQFF	TGTGCCAGTAGTGGCCCGACTAGCGGGACCGGGGTTGAGCAGTTCTTC	TRBV19	TRBD2	TRBJ2-1	few	16